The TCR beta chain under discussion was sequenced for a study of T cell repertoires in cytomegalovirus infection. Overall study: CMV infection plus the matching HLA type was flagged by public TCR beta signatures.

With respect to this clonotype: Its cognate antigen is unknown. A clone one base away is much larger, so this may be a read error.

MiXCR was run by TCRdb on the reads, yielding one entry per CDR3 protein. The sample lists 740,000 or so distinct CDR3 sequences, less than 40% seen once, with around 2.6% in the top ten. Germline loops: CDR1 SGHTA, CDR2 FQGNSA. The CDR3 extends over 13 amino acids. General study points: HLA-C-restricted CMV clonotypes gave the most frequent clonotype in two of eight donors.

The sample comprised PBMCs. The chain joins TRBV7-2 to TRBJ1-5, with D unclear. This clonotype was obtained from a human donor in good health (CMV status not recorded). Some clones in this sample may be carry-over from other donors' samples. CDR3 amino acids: CASSLDQNQPQLF. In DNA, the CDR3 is TGTGCCAGCAGCTTAGACCAGAATCAGCCCCAGCTTTTT.